The rows below give T cell receptor beta chains drawn from one sample of a study of T cells in Graves' hyperthyroidism and ophthalmopathy. TCRdb independently ran MiXCR on the multiplex PCR reads; one entry per CDR3 protein. The table includes about 380,000 distinct CDR3 sequences, 15% to 20% detected once. Sequencing was performed on blood. Every receptor here comes from a man in his late teens or twenties with Graves' ophthalmopathy. Both conserved end residues are part of each CDR3. Each record gives: V gene, J gene, D gene, clone size, CDR3 protein, CDR3 DNA. A D gene is named only where the DNA matches it firmly. Some rows mark clone size as missing; the rest say once, few, many or name a class of expanded clone.

v_call: TRBV7-3
j_call: TRBJ2-2
d_call: TRBD1
clone_size: few
cdr3_aa: CASSSTGTVNTGELFF
cdr3_nt: TGTGCCAGCAGCTCGACCGGGACAGTGAACACCGGGGAGCTGTTTTTT

v_call: TRBV3-1
j_call: TRBJ2-7
d_call: .
clone_size: few
cdr3_aa: CASRRLGYEQYF
cdr3_nt: TGTGCCAGCAGACGCCTCGGCTACGAGCAGTACTTC

v_call: TRBV24-1
j_call: TRBJ2-2
d_call: TRBD1
clone_size: few
cdr3_aa: CATSEAGTGVTGELFF
cdr3_nt: TGTGCCACCAGTGAAGCCGGGACAGGGGTCACCGGGGAGCTGTTTTTT

v_call: TRBV10-3
j_call: TRBJ1-2
d_call: .
clone_size: many
cdr3_aa: CAIGGGTVDYGYTF
cdr3_nt: TGTGCCATCGGTGGTGGGACTGTGGACTATGGCTACACCTTC

v_call: TRBV5-8
j_call: TRBJ2-3
d_call: TRBD1
clone_size: .
cdr3_aa: CASSLGQGGLANTQYF
cdr3_nt: TGTGCCAGCAGCTTGGGACAGGGTGGGTTAGCAAATACGCAGTATTTT

v_call: TRBV15
j_call: TRBJ2-5
d_call: .
clone_size: few
cdr3_aa: CATSRDRTETQYF
cdr3_nt: TGTGCCACCAGCAGAGATCGCACGGAGACCCAGTACTTC

v_call: TRBV2
j_call: TRBJ1-5
d_call: TRBD1
clone_size: many
cdr3_aa: CASSLQGNNQPQHF
cdr3_nt: TGTGCCAGCAGCTTACAGGGGAACAATCAGCCCCAGCATTTT

v_call: TRBV4-1
j_call: TRBJ2-3
d_call: .
clone_size: .
cdr3_aa: CASSHLGLYTDTQYF
cdr3_nt: TGCGCCAGCAGCCACCTGGGACTGTACACAGATACGCAGTATTTT

v_call: TRBV4-1
j_call: TRBJ2-5
d_call: .
clone_size: few
cdr3_aa: CASSQDDREGETQYF
cdr3_nt: TGCGCCAGCAGCCAAGACGACAGGGAGGGAGAGACCCAGTACTTC

v_call: TRBV5-5
j_call: TRBJ2-7
d_call: TRBD1
clone_size: .
cdr3_aa: CASSGAGTGGEQYF
cdr3_nt: TGTGCCAGCAGCGGCGCCGGGACAGGGGGCGAGCAGTACTTC